This entry describes one T cell receptor (beta chain). Produced via immunoSEQ multiplex PCR; TCRdb's table is partial and in-frame only. The repertoire holds fewer than 250,000 clones, approximately 81% seen once, with roughly a tenth in the top ten. Looked up from germline, CDR1 is SNHLY and CDR2 is FYNNEI. V dropped 2 bases and J dropped 2 bases, with 7 bases sitting between them. The CDR3 is 14 residues long. This sample is part of a study of blood T cell repertoires in COVID-19. At the level of the study: Samples representing acute and convalescent COVID-19 were sourced from the United States, Italy and Spain.

Source material: peripheral blood. V gene TRBV2 combines with J gene TRBJ1-5; no clear D gene. This receptor was obtained from a woman aged 80 or older with COVID-19, enrolled during active disease. The chain's CDR3 is CASSENTGNQPQHF. For the CDR3, the DNA is TGTGCCAGCAGTGAAAACACCGGCAATCAGCCCCAGCATTTT.